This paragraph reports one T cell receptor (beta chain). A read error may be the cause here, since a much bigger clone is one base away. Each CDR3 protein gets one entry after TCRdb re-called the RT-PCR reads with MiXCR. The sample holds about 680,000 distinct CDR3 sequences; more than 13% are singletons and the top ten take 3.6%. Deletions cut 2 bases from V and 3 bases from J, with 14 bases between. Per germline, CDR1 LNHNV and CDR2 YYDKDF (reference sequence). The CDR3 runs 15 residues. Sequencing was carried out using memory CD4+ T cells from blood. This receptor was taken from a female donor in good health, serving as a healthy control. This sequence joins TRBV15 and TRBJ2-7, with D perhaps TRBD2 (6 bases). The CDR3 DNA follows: TGTGCCACCAGCAGATCTTCGAACGGGAGCTACGAGCAGTACTTC. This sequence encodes CATSRSSNGSYEQYF.